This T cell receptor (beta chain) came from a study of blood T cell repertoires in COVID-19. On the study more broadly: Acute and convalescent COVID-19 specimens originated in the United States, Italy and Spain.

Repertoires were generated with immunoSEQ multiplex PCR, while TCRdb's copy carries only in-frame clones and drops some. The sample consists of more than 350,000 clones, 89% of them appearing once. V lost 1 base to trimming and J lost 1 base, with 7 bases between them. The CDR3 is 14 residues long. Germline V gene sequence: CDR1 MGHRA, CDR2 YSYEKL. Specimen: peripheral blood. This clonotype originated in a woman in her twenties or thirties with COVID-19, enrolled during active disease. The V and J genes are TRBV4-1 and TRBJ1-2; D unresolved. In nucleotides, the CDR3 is TGCGCCAGCAGCCAAGTTGGCGGTAACTATGGCTACACCTTC. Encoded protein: CASSQVGGNYGYTF.